This T cell receptor beta chain was observed in a study of blood T cell repertoires in COVID-19. Study context: The United States, Italy and Spain provided the acute and convalescent COVID-19 samples. PBMCs, B-cell-depleted T cells, or T cells provided the cDNA or gDNA that made up the material.

Germline-derived CDR1 and CDR2 are KGHDR and SFDVKD. Between the trimmed V and J ends, which lost 4 bases and 3 bases, there was a span of 14 bases. This CDR3 contains 16 residues. How the authors handled the data: Amplification of reference gene primers was used by the study to estimate nucleated cell counts. Using immunoSEQ multiplex PCR, the repertoire was profiled, and TCRdb retains in-frame clones only, with some absent. V, J and clone size derive from that table, while D and trimming were established from the DNA sequence. The table shows 80,000 to 100,000 clones, with 75% to 85% occurring only once.

The sequenced sample consisted of peripheral blood. The J gene is TRBJ2-2, the V gene TRBV24-1; weak D call: TRBD1 (5 bases). The receptor comes from a man between 65 and 85 years old with acute or convalescent COVID-19. CDR3: CATSDPQGLDTGELFF. The CDR3 nucleotides are TGTGCCACCAGTGACCCTCAGGGATTGGACACCGGGGAGCTGTTTTTT.